The 9 T cell receptor beta chains in this list originate from one sample, sequenced in a study of blood T cells in healthy people across ages. A sample-barcoded 5' primer and a J-beta primer mix were used in a second PCR of roughly 6 to 11 cycles. Using its own MiXCR run on the 5' RACE reads, TCRdb lists one record per CDR3 protein. The profile shows about 1,800,000 distinct CDR3 sequences, 28% of them singletons. The sample taken for sequencing was blood. The receptor set was obtained from a woman aged 25 to 39 in good health.

V usage is TRBV28 and J usage is TRBJ2-3; either TRBD1 or TRBD2 may fit D (5 bases each). Germline V lookup: CDR1 MDHEN, CDR2 SYDVKM. V was cut by 8 bases and J by 2 bases, with 17 bases left in between. This CDR3 has 15 amino acids. In DNA, the CDR3 is TGTGCCAGCGGGACCATAGCTGGAACCACAGATACGCAGTATTTT. Amino acids: CASGTIAGTTDTQYF. The entire variable domain, with the rest obtained from reference TRBV28 and TRBJ2-3, is as follows: DVKVTQSSRYLVKRTGEKVFLECVQDMDHENMFWYRQDPGLGLRLIYFSYDVKMKEKGDIPEGYSVSREKKERFSLILESASTNQTSMYLCASGTIAGTTDTQYFGPGTRLTVL.

This clonotype occurred a few times. The chain couples TRBV2 to TRBJ2-3, with 7 nucleotides matching TRBD2. The V and J ends lost 7 bases and 2 bases, in that order; junction bases with no gene match: 6. The CDR3 has 14 residues. Germline loops: CDR1 SNHLY, CDR2 FYNNEI. The CDR3 loop is CASMKTSLTDTQYF. In DNA form, the CDR3 reads TGTGCCAGCATGAAGACTAGCCTCACAGATACGCAGTATTTT.

This clonotype was observed a few times. The chain links TRBV10-3 to TRBJ2-3; no firm D call. V lost 0 bases and J lost 0, with 13 bases in between. The germline gives CDR1 ENHRY, CDR2 SYGVKD. This CDR3 is built from 17 residues. CDR3 loop: CAISESSDGLSTDTQYF. The CDR3 DNA sequence: TGTGCCATCAGTGAGTCGAGCGACGGGCTAAGCACAGATACGCAGTATTTT.

The rearrangement uses TRBV15 and TRBJ2-1; 9 bases fit TRBD2. V trimming: 0 bases; J trimming: 10 bases; junction bases outside the gene matches: 7. This CDR3 contains 15 residues. Germline CDR1 LNHNV, CDR2 YYDKDF (reference sequence). CDR3 amino acids: CATSRDLAGGREQFF. The CDR3 coding sequence is TGTGCCACCAGCAGAGATCTGGCGGGGGGGCGCGAGCAGTTCTTC.

The chain joins TRBV25-1 to TRBJ2-1; weak D call: TRBD1 (6 bases). Germline V lookup: CDR1 MGHDK, CDR2 SYGVNS. CDR3 length equals 13 residues. The germline V and J ends were trimmed by 2 bases and 7 bases, with 9 bases remaining between them. Written as DNA, the CDR3 is TGTGCCAGCAGTGAAAGGGGGTGGAATGAGCAGTTCTTC. This translates into CASSERGWNEQFF.

Regarding this clonotype: A read error may produce the germline difference seen at one junction end. V usage is TRBV3-1 and J usage is TRBJ1-5; D may be TRBD1 (5 bases). From germline, CDR1 is LGHDT and CDR2 YNNKEL (reference sequence). This CDR3 is built from 16 residues. The CDR3 nucleotides read TGTGCCAGCAGCCAAAATATGGGGGGTCTCAATCGGCCCCAGCATTTT. This encodes CASSQNMGGLNRPQHF.

This clonotype was seen more than once but under ten times. The chain employs TRBV7-9 and TRBJ2-5; 8 bases match TRBD2. The junction had 7 bases not matched to a gene; V was cut back by 1 base and J by 0 bases. The CDR3 sequence is 17 residues long. CDR1 is SEHNR and CDR2 is FQNEAQ in the germline V gene (reference sequence). CDR3 in amino acids: CASSLEAGLGYQETQYF. The CDR3 DNA follows: TGTGCCAGCAGCTTAGAAGCGGGACTAGGGTACCAAGAGACCCAGTACTTC.

This chain connects TRBV11-2 to TRBJ2-1; D is perhaps TRBD1 or TRBD2 (5 bases each). CDR1 is SGHAT, CDR2 FQNNGV, per germline. V lost 5 bases and J 13 bases, leaving 21 bases between the germline ends. This CDR3 has 14 amino acids. CDR3 bases: TGTGCCAGCAGCCACCCGGGGCCAAGAGAGACCCAGTTCTTC. Translation gives CASSHPGPRETQFF.

There are many counts of this clonotype. The chain is built from TRBV5-5 and TRBJ2-1; 10 bases fit TRBD2. With V trimmed by 1 base and J by 10 bases, 8 bases remained unmatched. The CDR3 is made up of 15 amino acids. CDR1 SGHKS and CDR2 YYEKEE come from the germline V gene (reference sequence). As DNA, the CDR3 is TGTGCCAGCAGCTTGAGGGCTAGCGGGGGAGGGGAGCAGTTCTTC. Translated, it gives CASSLRASGGGEQFF.